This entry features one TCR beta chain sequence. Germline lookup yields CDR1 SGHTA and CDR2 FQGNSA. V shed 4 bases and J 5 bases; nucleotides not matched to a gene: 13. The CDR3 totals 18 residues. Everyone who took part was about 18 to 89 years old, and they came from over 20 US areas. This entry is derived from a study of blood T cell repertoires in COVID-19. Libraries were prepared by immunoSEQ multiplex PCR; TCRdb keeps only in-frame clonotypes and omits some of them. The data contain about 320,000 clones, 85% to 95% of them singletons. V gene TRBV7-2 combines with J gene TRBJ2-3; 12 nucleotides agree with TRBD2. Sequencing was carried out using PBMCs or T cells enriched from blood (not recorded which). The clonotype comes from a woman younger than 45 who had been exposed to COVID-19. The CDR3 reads CASSSKPRLAGALDTQYF. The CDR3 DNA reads TGTGCCAGCAGCTCTAAGCCGAGACTAGCGGGGGCTCTAGATACGCAGTATTTT.